What follows describes a single T cell receptor beta chain. The target antigen is unknown. Only in-frame clones appear in the TCRdb table, and some are missing; sequencing was by immunoSEQ multiplex PCR. The table has around 200,000 clones, about 93% seen once. The V gene end was trimmed by 5 bases and the J gene end by 5 bases; junction bases not matched to a gene: 6. Germline values: CDR1 LGHNT, CDR2 FRNRAP. The CDR3 covers 14 residues. This sample is drawn from a study of shared clonotypes between healthy human individuals. Regarding the study as a whole: Non-shared clonotypes displayed generation probabilities falling below those of clonotypes present in all four donors.

The clonotype was recovered from a woman aged 25 to 45 in good health. The chain is built from TRBV12-5 and TRBJ2-1, with 7 positions matching TRBD2. Material for sequencing was naive CD4+ T cells sorted from blood. Subset specified: CD45RA+ positively selected. DNA for the CDR3: TGTGCTAGTGGTCCCCAGGGAGGGAACAATGAGCAGTTCTTC. This encodes CASGPQGGNNEQFF.